The 5 T cell receptor beta chains below come from one sample, sequenced in a study of blood T cell repertoires in COVID-19. Here immunoSEQ multiplex PCR was the method, and the copy in TCRdb shows in-frame clones only, minus some. This repertoire shows about 190,000 clones, about 84% found once; its top ten account for more than 7.5%. What was sequenced was PBMCs or T cells enriched from blood (not recorded which). The receptors come from a woman aged 30 to 39 who had recovered from COVID-19.

J is TRBJ2-1 and V is TRBV11-2; 9 bases line up with TRBD2. Germline-derived CDR1 and CDR2 are SGHAT and FQNNGV. V lost 8 bases, J lost 8 bases, and 19 bases stayed unmatched. This CDR3 contains 17 residues. As DNA, the CDR3 is TGTGCCAGCTTTAGGAAGGCTAGCGGGACCTTAATTGATGAGCAGTTCTTC. This gives the protein CASFRKASGTLIDEQFF.

This chain links TRBV28 with TRBJ1-1; D possibly corresponds to TRBD1 (5 bases). The V and J ends lost 7 bases and 7 bases respectively, with 19 bases between them. Germline loops: CDR1 MDHEN, CDR2 SYDVKM. CDR3 length: 14 amino acids. Here the CDR3 reads CASTGIGDYSEAFF. CDR3 nucleotides: TGTGCCAGCACCGGAATAGGGGACTACAGTGAAGCTTTCTTT.

The J gene is TRBJ1-2, the V gene TRBV7-9, with D unresolved. Trimming removed 8 bases at V and 3 bases at J, with 22 bases between. The CDR3 sequence is 16 residues long. Germline values: CDR1 SEHNR, CDR2 FQNEAQ (reference sequence). The CDR3, as DNA: TGTGCCAGCTCCTCCCCAGCGTGGAAGATCGACTATGGCTACACCTTC. Residues: CASSSPAWKIDYGYTF.

The rearrangement links TRBV27 to TRBJ1-2; TRBD1 matches 7 bases. The CDR3 sequence is 14 residues long. Unmatched junction bases numbered 4, after V lost 4 bases and J lost 2 bases. Germline CDR1 MNHEY, CDR2 SMNVEV (reference sequence). Written as DNA, the CDR3 is TGTGCCAGCAGTTCGCAGACAGGGAACTATGGCTACACCTTC. Its translation is CASSSQTGNYGYTF.

This sequence joins TRBV5-6 and TRBJ1-3; 9 bases line up with TRBD1. Germline V CDR1 and CDR2: SGHDT, YYEEEE. The CDR3 has 15 residues. Trimming at V came to 3 bases and at J to 4 bases, leaving 5 bases not matched to a gene. The CDR3 DNA is TGTGCCAGCAGCTCTGGACAGGGGTTCGGAAACACCATATATTTT. Amino acid sequence: CASSSGQGFGNTIYF.